The text below deals with one T cell receptor beta chain. Clones were read by immunoSEQ multiplex PCR, and TCRdb kept only the in-frame ones, dropping some. The table includes some 110,000 clones, about 89% detected once. This sample was taken from a study of blood T cell repertoires in COVID-19. Germline assignment: CDR1 LGHDT and CDR2 YNNKEL (reference sequence). The V segment lost 4 bases and the J segment 4 bases; nucleotides outside the gene matches: 7. The CDR3 has 15 residues. Sequenced material: peripheral blood. This clonotype was sampled from a man between 40 and 49 years old with acute or convalescent COVID-19. This chain connects TRBV3-1 (or the pseudogene TRBV3-2) to TRBJ2-3, with 8 bases that match TRBD1. The CDR3 reads CASSPGQGPPDTQYF. For the CDR3, the DNA is TGTGCCAGCAGCCCAGGACAGGGCCCGCCAGATACGCAGTATTTT.